What follows are 20 T cell receptor beta chains derived from one specimen sequenced in a study of monozygotic twins with inflammatory bowel disease. TCRdb reanalyzed the 5' RACE reads, giving one entry per CDR3 protein sequence and no DNA. This sample's clone table lists approximately 100,000 distinct CDR3 sequences. The sequenced material came from blood. The receptors derive from a human donor with ulcerative colitis or Crohn's disease, or a healthy co-twin of an affected twin (not recorded which).

The genes are TRBV28 and TRBJ2-5; the D call from TCRdb, TRBD1, cannot be confirmed without DNA. This CDR3 has 13 residues. Germline V gene data show CDR1 as MDHEN and CDR2 as SYDVKM. The CDR3 reads CASRHRVQETQYF. Full variable domain (remainder filled in from reference TRBV28 and TRBJ2-5): DVKVTQSSRYLVKRTGEKVFLECVQDMDHENMFWYRQDPGLGLRLIYFSYDVKMKEKGDIPEGYSVSREKKERFSLILESASTNQTSMYLCASRHRVQETQYFGPGTRLLVL.

The rearrangement uses TRBV11-1 and TRBJ2-3; TCRdb's D gene call, TRBD2, goes unchecked for lack of DNA. Looked up from germline, CDR1 is SGHAT and CDR2 is FQDESV (reference sequence). This CDR3 is built from 20 residues. CDR3 loop: CASSLVGMTLPDNSYGTQYF.

The V call is TRBV6-2 or TRBV6-3, the J call TRBJ1-6; TCRdb reports TRBD1, a call that lacks DNA to check it against. The germline V gene encodes CDR1 MNHEY and CDR2 SVGEGT. This CDR3 comprises 13 residues. The chain's CDR3 is CASSGTENSPLHF.

This chain connects TRBV10-3 to TRBJ2-2; as DNA is missing, the TRBD1 call by TCRdb cannot be tested. Per germline, CDR1 ENHRY and CDR2 SYGVKD. The CDR3 totals 16 residues. The CDR3 spells CAISERDRDLTGELFF.

This sequence joins TRBV12-3 or TRBV12-4 and TRBJ2-1. This CDR3 contains 16 residues. Here the CDR3 reads CASSPQSGSVNNEQFF.

This chain links TRBV4-3 with TRBJ2-7; the TRBD2 assignment by TCRdb is unverifiable without DNA. Germline loops: CDR1 LGHNA, CDR2 YSLEER. This CDR3 has 17 residues. This CDR3 reads CASSRGTSGRNSYEQYF.

The V call is TRBV5-5, the J call TRBJ1-1. The CDR3 sequence is 14 residues long. Germline values: CDR1 SGHKS, CDR2 YYEKEE (reference sequence). This chain's CDR3 is CASSSFHTFTEAFF.

This chain uses TRBV20-1 with TRBJ2-7; lacking DNA, the TRBD1 call made by TCRdb goes unchecked. This CDR3 spans 13 amino acids. Germline CDR1 is DFQATT and CDR2 is SNEGSKA (reference sequence). This CDR3 is CSARETPPLEQYF.

The V gene is TRBV28, the J gene TRBJ1-4. From germline, CDR1 is MDHEN and CDR2 SYDVKM. The CDR3 has 16 amino acids. CDR3 amino acids: CASSFEGPATNEKLFF.

V is TRBV3-1 and J is TRBJ2-6; TCRdb proposes TRBD1, but this gene call is untestable without DNA. CDR1 and CDR2 (germline): LGHDT, YNNKEL (reference sequence). CDR3 length equals 20 residues. The CDR3 sequence is CASSQQYERDTHSGANVLTF.

This rearrangement joins TRBV5-6 to TRBJ2-1. CDR1 is SGHDT and CDR2 is YYEEEE in the germline V gene. The CDR3 is 12 amino acids. The chain's CDR3 is CASSLDRWNKFF.

The chain couples TRBV5-1 to TRBJ1-1; TCRdb returns TRBD1, unconfirmable since there is no DNA. Germline values: CDR1 SGHRS, CDR2 YFSETQ. This CDR3 contains 16 residues. CDR3 region: CASSPSGTPMNTEAFF.

J is TRBJ2-5 and V is TRBV5-1; TCRdb returns TRBD2, unconfirmable since there is no DNA. The length of the CDR3 is 14 residues. The germline CDR1 and CDR2 sequences are SGHRS and YFSETQ. CDR3 region: CASSPSGGRETQYF.

The CDR3 reads CASSTRGLYSETQYF. The chain couples TRBV27 to TRBJ2-5; TCRdb returns TRBD1, unconfirmable since there is no DNA. The germline CDR1 and CDR2 sequences are MNHEY and SMNVEV (reference sequence). This CDR3 spans 15 amino acids.

The rearrangement joins TRBV5-1 to TRBJ2-3; TCRdb selects TRBD1, and the lack of DNA leaves this call unchecked. The CDR3 extends over 16 amino acids. Germline values: CDR1 SGHRS, CDR2 YFSETQ. The chain's CDR3 is CASSSDPGLAADTQYF.

This chain uses TRBV11-2 with TRBJ2-1; there is no DNA to check the TCRdb D call of TRBD2. CDR1 SGHAT and CDR2 FQNNGV come from the germline V gene. The CDR3 is made up of 16 amino acids. The CDR3: CASSLRGTRGYNEQFF.

This clonotype counts as medium-sized (0.01 to 0.1%) by frequency. CDR3 sequence reads: CASRQGNTEAFF. This chain links TRBV27 with TRBJ1-1; the TCRdb D gene call, TRBD1, has no DNA to confirm it. CDR3 size: 12 residues. Germline V gives CDR1 MNHEY, CDR2 SMNVEV (reference sequence).

V gene TRBV3-1 combines with J gene TRBJ1-2; the TRBD1 assignment by TCRdb is unverifiable without DNA. Germline V CDR1 and CDR2: LGHDT, YNNKEL (reference sequence). The CDR3 totals 12 residues. The CDR3 loop is CASSPTGAGNTF.

The V call is TRBV27, the J call TRBJ2-1; the D gene TCRdb calls, TRBD1, cannot be checked with no DNA. This CDR3 region has 13 residues. The V gene's germline CDR1 is MNHEY and CDR2 SMNVEV (reference sequence). CDR3 region: CASSLQGYNEQFF.

The genes are TRBV28 and TRBJ1-5; with no DNA, the TCRdb D assignment of TRBD1 cannot be verified. The germline V gene encodes CDR1 MDHEN and CDR2 SYDVKM. The CDR3 contains 15 residues. This CDR3 reads CASSLWGRGNQPQHF.